A single sample gave rise to the 5 T cell receptor beta chains below, sequenced in a study of shared clonotypes between healthy human individuals. The protocol was immunoSEQ multiplex PCR, while the TCRdb copy is restricted to in-frame clones and leaves out a portion. The repertoire holds millions of clones, with 95% as singletons. The specimen was naive CD4+ T cells sorted from blood. The subset denotes: CD45RA+ positively selected. Receptors were obtained from a man aged 18-30 years in good health.

The chain carries TRBV7-2 and TRBJ1-1; tentatively, D is TRBD1 (5 bases). The CDR3 length is 14 residues. Between the trimmed V and J ends, which lost 2 bases and 4 bases, there was a span of 11 bases. Germline assignment: CDR1 SGHTA and CDR2 FQGNSA. CDR3 nucleotide sequence: TGTGCCAGCAGCTTACAGGGATTAACCACTGAAGCTTTCTTT. The encoded protein is CASSLQGLTTEAFF.

The chain joins TRBV5-4 to TRBJ1-1; TRBD1 agrees at 8 bases. V lost 3 bases, J lost 1 base, and 5 bases stayed unmatched. Germline lookup yields CDR1 SGHNT and CDR2 YYREEE (reference sequence). CDR3 length: 15 residues. CDR3 loop: CASSYGGTGNTEAFF. In DNA, the CDR3 is TGTGCCAGCAGCTATGGGGGGACAGGGAACACTGAAGCTTTCTTT. Full variable domain (remainder filled in from reference TRBV5-4 and TRBJ1-1): ETGVTQSPTHLIKTRGQQVTLRCSSQSGHNTVSWYQQALGQGPQFIFQYYREEENGRGNFPPRFSGLQFPNYSSELNVNALELDDSALYLCASSYGGTGNTEAFFGQGTRLTVV.

The gene calls are TRBV5-8 and TRBJ2-2; unclear D gene. This CDR3 has 12 amino acids. V shed 3 bases and J shed 5 bases, with 5 bases lying between them. From germline, CDR1 is SGHTS and CDR2 YDEGEE. In nucleotides, the CDR3 is TGTGCCAGCAGCTCTAGGACCGGGGAGCTGTTTTTT. The encoded protein is CASSSRTGELFF.

The V call is TRBV19, the J call TRBJ1-4; the D is unclear. The germline V gene encodes CDR1 LNHDA and CDR2 SQIVND (reference sequence). The CDR3 runs to 14 residues. V dropped 7 bases and J dropped 8 bases, with 17 bases sitting between them. The chain's CDR3 is CASNTDALGEKLFF. The CDR3 nucleotides read TGTGCCAGTAATACGGACGCGTTAGGGGAAAAACTGTTTTTT.

The chain is built from TRBV28 and TRBJ1-2; D is unresolved. Per the germline V gene, CDR1 is MDHEN and CDR2 is SYDVKM. CDR3 length: 13 residues. The V end lost 5 bases, the J end lost 8 bases, and 15 bases lay between the germline ends. CDR3: CASSPPGPQGYTF. CDR3 nucleotides: TGTGCCAGCAGTCCACCCGGCCCTCAGGGCTACACCTTC.